What follows are 26 T cell receptor beta chains derived from one specimen sequenced in a study of T cells in Graves' hyperthyroidism and ophthalmopathy (dated 2019 in TCRdb). Library prep was done by multiplex PCR. The run used an Illumina HiSeq 2000. The TCR beta CDR3 regions were amplified from the RNA transcripts. The first round of RT-PCR for the TCR CDR3 was performed with the HTBI primer set and the Qiagen OneStep RT-PCR kit. TCRdb trimmed public reads at Q25 via fastp, called clones via MiXCR and kept in-frame beta chains. Entries are consolidated by CDR3 protein sequence, retaining the most common genes and DNA. Counted in this sample were a few hundred thousand distinct CDR3 sequences; around 20% of them appeared once. The top ten hold under 45% of the sample. The material sequenced was blood. These receptor sequences come from a man in his fifties with Graves' ophthalmopathy.

This clonotype was counted ten times or more. Here the CDR3 reads CASSHGGSRGETQYF. The DNA of the CDR3 is TGTGCCAGCAGCCATGGGGGGAGTCGTGGAGAGACCCAGTACTTC. This sequence joins TRBV11-2 and TRBJ2-5; D is perhaps TRBD2 (6 bases). The CDR3 covers 15 residues. CDR1 is SGHAT and CDR2 is FQNNGV in the germline V gene. Trimming removed 5 bases from V and 4 bases from J, with 17 bases in between. The full variable domain, in which reference TRBV11-2 and TRBJ2-5 provide the parts outside the CDR3, is EAGVAQSPRYKIIEKRQSVAFWCNPISGHATLYWYQQILGQGPKLLIQFQNNGVVDDSQLPKDRFSAERLKGVDSTLKIQPAKLEDSAVYLCASSHGGSRGETQYFGPGTRLLVL.

This clonotype was observed at least ten times. CDR3 nucleotide sequence: TGTGCCAGCAGCTTCCAAAGAACGAGCTCGGAAGCTTTCTTT. Its protein is CASSFQRTSSEAFF. The chain is built from TRBV11-2 and TRBJ1-1; no clear D gene. Trimming pared 3 bases from V and 8 bases from J, leaving 16 bases between. Germline CDR1 SGHAT, CDR2 FQNNGV. The CDR3 consists of 14 residues.

This clonotype was seen repeatedly, ten times or more. V usage is TRBV5-1 and J usage is TRBJ2-3; the D gene could be TRBD1 or TRBD2 (5 bases each). V was pared by 5 bases and J by 3 bases, with 13 bases between. The germline V gene has CDR1 SGHRS and CDR2 YFSETQ. The CDR3 has 14 amino acids. The CDR3 sequence is CASSRSGRTDTQYF. CDR3 bases: TGCGCCAGCAGTAGGTCAGGGAGAACAGATACGCAGTATTTT.

This clonotype was recorded at least ten times. The chain recombines TRBV6-6 with TRBJ1-2; 8 bases map to TRBD1. The CDR3 length is 17 residues. Trimming removed 1 base from V and 4 bases from J; junction bases left unmatched: 11. Germline V gives CDR1 MNHNY, CDR2 SVGAGI (reference sequence). The CDR3 here is CASSYFKAGGFGYGYTF. The DNA for the CDR3 is TGTGCCAGCAGTTACTTCAAGGCAGGGGGCTTCGGCTATGGCTACACCTTC.

This clonotype was detected ten times or more. The genes are TRBV11-2 and TRBJ1-6; no clear D. The CDR3 contains 12 residues. Germline V gives CDR1 SGHAT, CDR2 FQNNGV. V was clipped by 5 bases and J by 11 bases, with 10 bases between them. The CDR3 sequence: CASSLEQTPLHF. The CDR3 nucleotides read TGTGCCAGCAGCCTGGAACAAACACCCCTCCACTTT.

There are many counts of this clonotype. The rearrangement joins TRBV28 to TRBJ2-7; D ambiguous. The CDR3 contains 12 residues. Trimming left V 5 bases short and J 5 bases short, with 10 bases between. Germline V CDR1 and CDR2: MDHEN, SYDVKM. The CDR3 region is CASSPRRNEQYF. DNA of the CDR3: TGTGCCAGCAGTCCCCGTCGGAACGAGCAGTACTTC.

Only a few counts were recorded for this clonotype. This chain uses TRBV6-1 with TRBJ2-4; D not certain. This CDR3 has 14 amino acids. Trimming shortened V by 6 bases and J by 0 bases, and 9 bases separated the two germline ends. The germline V gene encodes CDR1 MNHNS and CDR2 SASEGT. The CDR3 spells CASRGTLAKNIQYF. Written as DNA, the CDR3 is TGTGCCAGCAGGGGTACTCTAGCCAAAAACATTCAGTACTTC.

This clonotype appeared a few times. The gene calls are TRBV20-1 and TRBJ2-1; D not resolved. CDR1 is DFQATT, CDR2 SNEGSKA, per germline (reference sequence). Trimming removed 0 bases at V and 9 bases at J, with 12 bases between. This CDR3 contains 13 residues. Here the CDR3 DNA reads TGCAGTGCTAGAGATCTGGGTTTACCTGAGCAGTTCTTC. Translated, it gives CSARDLGLPEQFF.

This clonotype was seen at least ten times. V is TRBV2 and J is TRBJ2-1, with D uncertain. The CDR3 runs 15 residues. The V end lost 3 bases, the J end lost 0 bases, and 9 bases lay between the germline ends. Germline CDR1 reads SNHLY; CDR2 reads FYNNEI. This CDR3 is CASSDVVSSYNEQFF. The CDR3, as DNA: TGTGCCAGCAGTGATGTGGTGAGCTCCTACAATGAGCAGTTCTTC.

This clonotype was counted ten times or more. This chain connects TRBV3-1 to TRBJ2-4; no reliable D call. Germline CDR1 reads LGHDT; CDR2 reads YNNKEL (reference sequence). CDR3 size: 15 residues. The V end lost 4 bases, the J end lost 2 bases, and 12 bases lay between the germline ends. As DNA, the CDR3 is TGTGCCAGCAGCCTGCTATCCGGACCCAAAAACATTCAGTACTTC. This translates into CASSLLSGPKNIQYF.

This clonotype was detected ten times or more. This sequence joins TRBV6-1 and TRBJ2-3, with 14 bases matching TRBD2. The CDR3 length is 15 residues. The V segment lost 4 bases and the J segment 4 bases; nucleotides outside the gene matches: 1. Per the germline V gene, CDR1 is MNHNS and CDR2 is SASEGT. As DNA, the CDR3 is TGTGCCAGCAGTGGACTAGCGGGAGGGCCAGATACGCAGTATTTT. Its translation is CASSGLAGGPDTQYF.

This clonotype appeared a few times. DNA of the CDR3: TGTGCCAGCGGCCCCCCCGGGATTAATGAAAAACTGTTTTTT. This codes for CASGPPGINEKLFF. V is TRBV2 and J is TRBJ1-4; D is ambiguous. Trimming removed 8 bases at V and 4 bases at J, with 14 bases between. The CDR3 has 14 residues. Germline values: CDR1 SNHLY, CDR2 FYNNEI.

This clonotype has just a few counts. This chain joins TRBV9 and TRBJ2-3; D possibly corresponds to TRBD1 (6 bases). There are 17 residues in the CDR3. The V and J ends lost 0 bases and 5 bases respectively, with 19 bases between them. Germline lookup yields CDR1 SGDLS and CDR2 YYNGEE. The CDR3 region has the DNA TGTGCCAGCAGCGTAGGTTTAACCGGGACACTTCTAGATACGCAGTATTTT. It is translated as CASSVGLTGTLLDTQYF.

This clonotype was detected a few times. The chain combines TRBV19 with TRBJ2-7; D possibly corresponds to TRBD2 (6 bases). Germline CDR1 is LNHDA and CDR2 is SQIVND (reference sequence). CDR3 length equals 15 residues. Trimming pared 3 bases from V and 0 bases from J, leaving 12 bases between. This CDR3 reads CASSIGSAGSYEQYF. The CDR3 nucleotides read TGTGCCAGTAGTATTGGTTCAGCGGGCTCCTACGAGCAGTACTTC.

Only a few counts were recorded for this clonotype. The CDR3 bases are TGCAGCCCCGGAAGACTGTCCTCGAGCGGCTATGGCTACACCTTC. Its protein is CSPGRLSSSGYGYTF. V usage is TRBV29-1 and J usage is TRBJ1-2; D remains unclear. The germline gives CDR1 SQVTM, CDR2 ANQGSEA. There are 15 residues in the CDR3. Trimming stripped 8 bases from V and 4 bases from J, with 23 bases between.

In this sample, this clonotype turned up many times. V is TRBV3-1 and J is TRBJ1-2; D is possibly TRBD1 (6 bases). Germline-derived CDR1 and CDR2 are LGHDT and YNNKEL (reference sequence). V shed 2 bases and J shed 8 bases, with 18 bases lying between them. The CDR3 runs to 15 residues. The CDR3 here is CASSQTGTLGGGYTF. CDR3 coding DNA: TGTGCCAGCAGCCAAACGGGGACCTTGGGGGGCGGCTACACCTTC.

The gene calls are TRBV19 and TRBJ1-6; D not resolved. Between the trimmed V and J ends, which lost 7 bases and 7 bases, there was a span of 8 bases. The CDR3 covers 12 residues. Per germline, CDR1 LNHDA and CDR2 SQIVND (reference sequence). CDR3 protein: CASNRENSPLHF. The CDR3 nucleotides read TGTGCCAGTAATCGAGAGAATTCACCCCTCCACTTT.

This clonotype appeared a few times. J is TRBJ1-5 and V is TRBV4-1; D not resolved. The CDR3 has 17 residues. Germline CDR1 is MGHRA and CDR2 is YSYEKL. With 0 bases removed from V and 7 bases from J, the gap between germline ends came to 19 bases. Here the CDR3 DNA reads TGCGCCAGCAGCCAAGATCGGCCGGAGATAGGGTACCAGCCCCAGCATTTT. The encoded protein is CASSQDRPEIGYQPQHF.

This rearrangement joins TRBV6-1 to TRBJ2-3, with D perhaps TRBD1 (5 bases). The CDR3 runs to 14 residues. Germline CDR1 and CDR2: MNHNS and SASEGT. V gave up 2 bases and J gave up 4 bases, with 10 bases separating them. CDR3 in amino acids: CASSERGEPDTQYF. Written as DNA, the CDR3 is TGTGCCAGCAGTGAAAGGGGCGAGCCAGATACGCAGTATTTT.

This clonotype was observed at least ten times. The chain recombines TRBV12-3 or TRBV12-4 with TRBJ1-4, with 10 bases matching TRBD1. V shed 5 bases, J shed 2 bases, and the junction held 5 bases outside the gene matches. This CDR3 comprises 16 residues. CDR3 residues: CASSPGTGVTNEKLFF. For the CDR3, the DNA is TGTGCCAGCAGTCCTGGGACAGGGGTGACTAATGAAAAACTGTTTTTT.

This clonotype was detected only a few times. The V and J genes are TRBV3-1 and TRBJ2-1; D gene ambiguous. This CDR3 spans 12 amino acids. The germline V and J ends were trimmed by 1 base and 10 bases, with 8 bases remaining between them. Germline V CDR1 and CDR2: LGHDT, YNNKEL (reference sequence). CDR3 region: CASSQVPTEQFF. As DNA, the CDR3 is TGTGCCAGCAGCCAAGTCCCTACGGAGCAGTTCTTC.

This clonotype was detected ten times or more. The chain carries TRBV27 and TRBJ2-7, with D tentatively TRBD1 or TRBD2 (5 bases each). This CDR3 contains 14 residues. Trimming stripped 3 bases from V and 3 bases from J, with 12 bases between. Germline assignment: CDR1 MNHEY and CDR2 SMNVEV (reference sequence). DNA for the CDR3: TGTGCCAGCAGTTTGAGAGGGGCCCTCTACGAGCAGTACTTC. This translates into CASSLRGALYEQYF.

There are a few counts of this clonotype. V usage is TRBV7-9 and J usage is TRBJ2-1; the D is unclear. The V gene's germline CDR1 is SEHNR and CDR2 FQNEAQ (reference sequence). V was shortened by 5 bases and J by 5 bases, with 4 bases between the two germline ends. There are 11 residues in the CDR3. DNA of the CDR3: TGTGCCAGCAGCACCCACAATGAGCAGTTCTTC. It translates to CASSTHNEQFF.

About this clonotype: A much larger clone lies one base from this, so it may be a read error. V is TRBV28 and J is TRBJ1-1; a weak D match, TRBD1 (5 bases). Trimming left V 8 bases short and J 8 bases short, with 15 bases between. Germline-derived CDR1 and CDR2 are MDHEN and SYDVKM. This CDR3 contains 12 residues. CDR3 nucleotide sequence: TGTGCCAGCGGTCGCCTCCAGGGAGAAGCTTTCTTT. Residues: CASGRLQGEAFF.

At least ten counts were recorded for this clonotype. This chain connects TRBV27 to TRBJ1-2, with unresolved D. Trimming shortened V by 8 bases and J by 3 bases, and 16 bases separated the two germline ends. The CDR3 is 14 amino acids. Germline V gene data show CDR1 as MNHEY and CDR2 as SMNVEV (reference sequence). CDR3 loop: CASPRLGRDYGYTF. In nucleotides, the CDR3 is TGTGCCAGCCCCCGGCTGGGGAGGGACTATGGCTACACCTTC.

The chain recombines TRBV5-1 with TRBJ2-7; 10 bases line up with TRBD2. V shed 0 bases and J 4 bases; nucleotides not matched to a gene: 10. The CDR3 spans 17 residues. Germline lookup yields CDR1 SGHRS and CDR2 YFSETQ. CDR3 bases: TGCGCCAGCAGCTTGGGGAGATCAACGGGACTAGCGTACGAGCAGTACTTC. Protein sequence: CASSLGRSTGLAYEQYF.